The entry below describes one T cell receptor (beta chain). Researchers ran the PCR with 60 Vbeta and 13 Jbeta primers. Assay used: immunoSEQ multiplex PCR; TCRdb lists only in-frame clones, some missing. The sample has over 150,000 clones, about 83% seen once; the top ten hold about 4%. Trimming removed 1 base from V and 3 bases from J, with 16 bases in between. This CDR3 is built from 17 residues. CDR1 and CDR2 from the germline V gene are LGHNA and YNFKEQ. This sample stems from a study of cytomegalovirus exposure and HLA in healthy donors. V is TRBV4-2 and J is TRBJ1-5, with D hard to call. Sequencing was performed on PBMCs. This clonotype was obtained from a woman aged 35 to 49 in good health and CMV-seronegative. The CDR3 loop is CASSQVWSVADNQPQHF. The CDR3 DNA sequence: TGTGCCAGCAGCCAAGTCTGGAGTGTGGCGGACAATCAGCCCCAGCATTTT.